The 29 T cell receptor beta chains in this list originate from one sample, sequenced in a study of blood T cells in healthy people across ages. Primed by a sample-barcoded 5' primer and a J-beta primer mix, a second PCR proceeded for about 7 to 11 cycles. TCRdb reprocessed the 5' RACE reads via MiXCR and lists one record per CDR3 protein. The sample gives about 1.6 million distinct CDR3 sequences, roughly 30% of which show up once; approximately 11% is in the top ten. Sequencing was performed on blood. The source of these receptors is a woman younger than 45 in good health.

Details on this clonotype: One end of the junction does not line up with germline, which may come from a read error. The V gene is TRBV15, the J gene TRBJ1-5; D gene uncertain. CDR1 and CDR2 (germline): LNHNV, YYDKDF (reference sequence). The CDR3 sequence is 15 residues long. CDR3 residues: CASSREGQSNQPQHF. The CDR3 DNA reads as TGTGCCTCCAGCAGAGAAGGGCAATCCAATCAGCCCCAGCATTTT.

V usage is TRBV12-3 or TRBV12-4 and J usage is TRBJ2-5, with D tentatively TRBD1 (5 bases). This CDR3 has 12 amino acids. Trimming cost V 10 bases and J 5 bases, with 14 bases left between them. The CDR3 DNA follows: TGTGCCACCCAGGTGGGGCGGGAGACCCAGTACTTC. Protein sequence: CATQVGRETQYF.

This rearrangement joins TRBV20-1 to TRBJ2-5, with 7 bases fitting TRBD1. The CDR3 is made up of 14 amino acids. Germline V CDR1 and CDR2: DFQATT, SNEGSKA (reference sequence). V lost 4 bases to trimming and J lost 5 bases; unmatched junction nucleotides: 10. Written as DNA, the CDR3 is TGCAGTGCTAAAAGACAGGTCAGGGGGGAGACCCAGTACTTC. Protein sequence: CSAKRQVRGETQYF.

The rearrangement uses TRBV20-1 and TRBJ2-3, with 9 bases aligning to TRBD2. This CDR3 has 14 amino acids. Germline V gene data show CDR1 as DFQATT and CDR2 as SNEGSKA (reference sequence). The V segment lost 4 bases and the J segment 2 bases; nucleotides outside the gene matches: 4. For the CDR3, the DNA is TGCAGTGCTAATAGCGGGAGTCCCACAGATACGCAGTATTTT. Its translation is CSANSGSPTDTQYF.

This chain connects TRBV18 to TRBJ2-5; 8 bases agree with TRBD1. Germline-derived CDR1 and CDR2 are KGHSH and LQKENI. The CDR3 is made up of 13 amino acids. V shed 3 bases and J 4 bases; nucleotides not matched to a gene: 1. CDR3 bases: TGTGCCAGCTCACCGGGACAGGCAGAGACCCAGTACTTC. As protein: CASSPGQAETQYF.

This chain links TRBV4-1 with TRBJ2-7; D remains unclear. Germline V gene data show CDR1 as MGHRA and CDR2 as YSYEKL. This CDR3 has 13 amino acids. Trimming shortened V by 0 bases and J by 6 bases, and 9 bases separated the two germline ends. The DNA for the CDR3 is TGCGCCAGCAGCCAAGAACCGGTGGGCGAGCAGTACTTC. Its translation: CASSQEPVGEQYF.

Note on this clonotype: Compared with germline, one end of the junction differs, possibly owing to a read error. This chain connects TRBV12-3 or TRBV12-4 to TRBJ2-3, with D possibly TRBD1 on 6 matching bases. The CDR3 has 13 amino acids. The CDR3 bases are TGTGCCAGCAGGTGGGACAAAGCTGATATGCAGTATTTT. As protein: CASRWDKADMQYF.

This clonotype appeared a few times. J is TRBJ2-2 and V is TRBV6-6; perhaps TRBD1 as D (6 bases). This CDR3 has 14 residues. Germline loops: CDR1 MNHNY, CDR2 SVGAGI (reference sequence). V was pared by 10 bases and J by 4 bases, with 16 bases between. The CDR3 region has the DNA TGTGCCACCTCACAAGGGGGTCGCACCGGGGAGCTGTTTTTT. Protein product: CATSQGGRTGELFF.

A single count supports this clonotype. The chain links TRBV18 to TRBJ2-1; tentatively, D is TRBD2 (6 bases). The CDR3 totals 15 residues. The germline V gene has CDR1 KGHSH and CDR2 LQKENI. Trimming shortened V by 2 bases and J by 7 bases, and 15 bases separated the two germline ends. CDR3 sequence (DNA): TGTGCCAGCTCACCAGATTGGGGAGGAGGGAATGAGCAGTTCTTC. Translated: CASSPDWGGGNEQFF.

The V and J genes are TRBV6-1 and TRBJ2-3; no clear D gene. CDR3 length: 15 amino acids. Germline V gene data show CDR1 as MNHNS and CDR2 as SASEGT. Deletions cut 2 bases from V and 6 bases from J, with 15 bases between. CDR3 coding DNA: TGTGCCAGCAGTGAAAGTGTCGCCAGGTCCGATACGCAGTATTTT. Protein product: CASSESVARSDTQYF.

There are many counts of this clonotype. The gene calls are TRBV4-1 and TRBJ2-7, with 10 bases aligning to TRBD2. This CDR3 comprises 14 residues. The germline V gene encodes CDR1 MGHRA and CDR2 YSYEKL. J gave up 3 bases and V 3 bases, and 2 bases lay outside the gene matches. This chain's CDR3 is CASSHWTSGYEQYF. The DNA for the CDR3 is TGCGCCAGCAGCCACTGGACTAGCGGCTACGAGCAGTACTTC.

There are many counts of this clonotype. V gene TRBV15 combines with J gene TRBJ2-1; 8 bases fit TRBD2. J gave up 5 bases and V 0 bases, and 6 bases lay outside the gene matches. This CDR3 has 16 residues. CDR1 LNHNV and CDR2 YYDKDF come from the germline V gene (reference sequence). CDR3 in DNA: TGTGCCACCAGCAGAGATAGGGGCGGGGGGAACAATGAGCAGTTCTTC. It is translated as CATSRDRGGGNNEQFF.

The rearrangement links TRBV30 to TRBJ1-2; possible D gene TRBD1, 6 bases. This CDR3 is 14 amino acids long. Trimming took 3 bases from V and 8 from J, leaving 19 bases between them. The germline gives CDR1 GTSNPN, CDR2 SVGIG (reference sequence). The chain's CDR3 is CAWSGGQTFRGYTF. Here the CDR3 DNA reads TGTGCCTGGAGCGGGGGCCAGACATTCCGGGGCTACACCTTC.

V is TRBV27 and J is TRBJ2-7; possibly TRBD2 for D (6 bases). V lost 6 bases to trimming and J lost 7 bases, with 22 bases between them. Germline V gene lookup returns CDR1 MNHEY and CDR2 SMNVEV (reference sequence). The CDR3 extends over 15 amino acids. Here the CDR3 reads CASRQEGGGVFEQYF. The CDR3 nucleotides are TGTGCCAGCAGGCAGGAGGGCGGAGGGGTCTTTGAGCAGTACTTC.

The chain employs TRBV20-1 and TRBJ2-3, with D unresolved. The CDR3 extends over 13 amino acids. Germline CDR1 DFQATT, CDR2 SNEGSKA (reference sequence). The V gene lost 3 bases and the J gene lost 5 bases, with 12 bases spanning the gap. The CDR3 reads CSASFTLRDTQYF. CDR3 DNA sequence: TGCAGTGCTAGTTTCACTCTACGAGATACGCAGTATTTT.

This clonotype appeared many times. CDR3 nucleotides: TGCAGCGTTGAGTTGGGCGGAGATACGCAGTATTTT. This translates into CSVELGGDTQYF. J is TRBJ2-3 and V is TRBV29-1; unclear D gene. The CDR3 spans 12 residues. V was trimmed by 3 bases and J by 5 bases, leaving 9 bases between them. In germline, CDR1 is SQVTM, CDR2 ANQGSEA.

The chain links TRBV7-3 to TRBJ2-5; D is undetermined. The CDR3 is made up of 15 amino acids. Germline CDR1 is SGHTA and CDR2 is FQGTGA. V was pared by 0 bases and J by 2 bases, with 10 bases between. The CDR3 loop is CASSLTASPQETQYF. The CDR3 nucleotides read TGTGCCAGCAGCTTAACAGCCAGCCCTCAAGAGACCCAGTACTTC. The full variable domain, completed using reference TRBV7-3 and TRBJ2-5, is GAGVSQTPSNKVTEKGKYVELRCDPISGHTALYWYRQSLGQGPEFLIYFQGTGAADDSGLPNDRFFAVRPEGSVSTLKIQRTERGDSAVYLCASSLTASPQETQYFGPGTRLLVL.

There are a few counts of this clonotype. A much larger clone differs from this one at a single base, so this may be a read error. The chain is built from TRBV29-1 and TRBJ2-7; D is unclear. Trimming stripped 3 bases from V and 2 bases from J, with 8 bases between. Germline values: CDR1 SQVTM, CDR2 ANQGSEA. This CDR3 region has 12 residues. For the CDR3, the DNA is TGCAGCGTTGACGTCAGAACCTACGAGCAGTACTTC. Protein product: CSVDVRTYEQYF.

This clonotype turned up a few times. The chain couples TRBV7-9 to TRBJ2-3; no firm D call. Germline V lookup: CDR1 SEHNR, CDR2 FQNEAQ (reference sequence). The CDR3 spans 17 residues. The V and J ends lost 2 bases and 0 bases respectively, with 15 bases between them. CDR3: CASSLSHFGVSTDTQYF. CDR3 DNA sequence: TGTGCCAGCAGCTTAAGCCACTTTGGAGTGAGCACAGATACGCAGTATTTT. The full variable domain, its missing parts supplied by reference TRBV7-9 and TRBJ2-3, is DTGVSQNPRHKITKRGQNVTFRCDPISEHNRLYWYRQTLGQGPEFLTYFQNEAQLEKSRLLSDRFSAERPKGSFSTLEIQRTEQGDSAMYLCASSLSHFGVSTDTQYFGPGTRLTVL.

As concerns this clonotype: The junction shows a germline mismatch at one end, possibly a read error. The chain is built from TRBV6-6 and TRBJ1-2; TRBD1 matches at 7 bases. Germline V gene sequence: CDR1 MNHNY, CDR2 SVGAGI (reference sequence). This CDR3 comprises 15 residues. Written as DNA, the CDR3 is TGTGCCAGCAGTTACTCCGGGACAGCTAACTATGGCCACACCTTC. Its protein is CASSYSGTANYGHTF.

This clonotype showed up just a few times. The chain joins TRBV4-2 to TRBJ2-7; TRBD1 matches at 8 bases. The CDR3 loop spans 15 amino acids. V was pared by 3 bases and J by 0 bases, with 4 bases of the junction left unmatched. CDR1 and CDR2 from the germline V gene are LGHNA and YNFKEQ. In nucleotides, the CDR3 is TGTGCCAGCAGCCAGAAGGACAGGGCCTCCTACGAGCAGTACTTC. Encoded protein: CASSQKDRASYEQYF.

The chain is built from TRBV7-3 and TRBJ1-1, with D unresolved. This CDR3 region has 14 residues. Germline CDR1 and CDR2: SGHTA and FQGTGA. Trimming removed 5 bases from V and 4 bases from J, with 14 bases in between. CDR3 loop: CASSPRARATEAFF. The CDR3 nucleotides are TGTGCCAGCAGCCCAAGGGCGCGGGCCACTGAAGCTTTCTTT. The entire variable domain, with the rest obtained from reference TRBV7-3 and TRBJ1-1, is as follows: GAGVSQTPSNKVTEKGKYVELRCDPISGHTALYWYRQSLGQGPEFLIYFQGTGAADDSGLPNDRFFAVRPEGSVSTLKIQRTERGDSAVYLCASSPRARATEAFFGQGTRLTVV.

CDR3 in amino acids: CASSSQGSTNEKLFF. CDR3 nucleotide sequence: TGTGCCAGCAGTTCACAGGGCTCCACTAATGAAAAACTGTTTTTT. This chain uses TRBV28 with TRBJ1-4; a possible D gene is TRBD1 (6 bases). Per germline, CDR1 MDHEN and CDR2 SYDVKM. The ends were cut back, 4 bases at V and 2 bases at J, with 11 bases in the middle. This CDR3 has 15 residues.

A single count supports this clonotype. The chain links TRBV5-1 to TRBJ2-6, with D maybe TRBD2 (7 bases). The V and J ends lost 4 bases and 0 bases respectively, with 20 bases between them. Germline V gives CDR1 SGHRS, CDR2 YFSETQ. This CDR3 is 19 amino acids long. The CDR3 nucleotides are TGCGCCAGCAGCCCCGTGACGGGGGGCTCCCTCTCTGGGGCCAACGTCCTGACTTTC. Its protein product is CASSPVTGGSLSGANVLTF.

This clonotype was found a few times. The V gene is TRBV20-1, the J gene TRBJ2-1; D perhaps matches TRBD2 (5 bases). Germline loops: CDR1 DFQATT, CDR2 SNEGSKA (reference sequence). This CDR3 region has 14 residues. Trimming removed 6 bases from V and 2 bases from J, with 14 bases in between. In DNA, the CDR3 is TGCAGTGCCATCAAAGGGAGCACCTACAATGAGCAGTTCTTC. Translated, it gives CSAIKGSTYNEQFF.

The table lists this clonotype with a few counts. The V and J genes are TRBV7-9 and TRBJ1-2, with D possibly TRBD1 on 5 matching bases. Germline lookup yields CDR1 SEHNR and CDR2 FQNEAQ (reference sequence). This CDR3 has 12 residues. Trimming took 5 bases from V and 7 from J, leaving 11 bases between them. CDR3 sequence reads: CASSQRGSGYTF. The CDR3 nucleotides read TGTGCCAGCAGCCAGAGGGGTTCTGGCTACACCTTC.

The chain employs TRBV5-4 and TRBJ1-1; TRBD1 aligns across 8 bases. V shed 4 bases and J 4 bases; nucleotides not matched to a gene: 9. This CDR3 region has 15 residues. Germline loops: CDR1 SGHNT, CDR2 YYREEE (reference sequence). The CDR3 DNA reads TGTGCCAGCAGCGAAGGGGACAGGAGAATCACTGAAGCTTTCTTT. Translation gives CASSEGDRRITEAFF.

Only a few counts were recorded for this clonotype. This sequence joins TRBV10-3 and TRBJ1-2, with D perhaps matching TRBD1 (6 bases). V was clipped by 6 bases and J by 3 bases, with 17 bases between them. The germline V gene encodes CDR1 ENHRY and CDR2 SYGVKD. The CDR3 spans 15 residues. The CDR3 DNA follows: TGTGCCATCAGACCACAGGGCGCGATAGACTATGGCTACACCTTC. Protein product: CAIRPQGAIDYGYTF.

This clonotype has only a few counts. The J gene is TRBJ2-5, the V gene TRBV4-2; TRBD2 agrees at 12 bases. In germline, CDR1 is LGHNA, CDR2 YNFKEQ. The CDR3 totals 19 residues. The V and J ends lost 2 bases and 3 bases, in that order; junction bases with no gene match: 13. The CDR3 here is CASSQPEGLAGFWEETQYF. CDR3 nucleotides: TGTGCCAGCAGCCAACCCGAGGGACTAGCGGGCTTTTGGGAAGAGACCCAGTACTTC.